This T cell receptor (beta chain) derives from a study of technical replicates of blood from a few donors. TCRdb's copy holds only in-frame clones and misses some; the assay was immunoSEQ multiplex PCR. The sample includes fewer than 10,000 clones, 91% of them seen just once. This CDR3 comprises 15 residues. V shed 2 bases and J 8 bases; nucleotides not matched to a gene: 7. Germline CDR1 is MNHNS and CDR2 is SASEGT. The origin of this receptor is a human donor in good health. Input material: PBMCs. The rearrangement uses TRBV6-1 and TRBJ2-1; 9 bases agree with TRBD1. This CDR3 reads CASSEPGQGSDEQFF. The CDR3, as DNA: TGTGCCAGCAGTGAACCGGGACAGGGAAGTGATGAGCAGTTCTTC.